This T cell receptor beta chain was documented in a study of OX40 agonist ivuxolimab in advanced cancers. Turning to the study itself: Under the entry rules, prior anti-PD-1, anti-PD-L1 or anti-CTLA-4 therapy was allowed, and roughly 41% had some.

To note about this clone: Its specificity is not known.

Findings of the study overall: Also showing low normalized T-cell clonal expansion were some of the nonresponders.

The CDR3 has 15 residues. Germline loops: CDR1 SEHNR, CDR2 FQNEAQ (reference sequence). V was trimmed by 11 bases and J by 1 base, leaving 20 bases between them. Data came from immunoSEQ multiplex PCR; TCRdb stores just in-frame clones and leaves some out. The sample lists about 77,000 clones; approximately 81% were seen once. The rearrangement joins TRBV7-9 to TRBJ1-1; maybe TRBD1 (5 bases). The sample here was CD4+ or CD8+ T cells sorted from blood, taken in a trial of the OX40 agonist ivuxolimab. The clonotype was recovered from an adult with an advanced solid tumor such as melanoma, head and neck, liver or kidney cancer. The chain's CDR3 is CAGRLAGLSNTEAFF. DNA for the CDR3: TGTGCCGGACGCCTGGCAGGGCTATCGAACACTGAAGCTTTCTTT.